The 21 T cell receptor beta chains below were found in one sample sequenced in a study of T cell responses to AZD1222 COVID-19 vaccine. The data were produced by immunoSEQ multiplex PCR, yet TCRdb's version contains in-frame clones alone and is incomplete. The data show around 99,000 clones, approximately 91% seen once. The sequenced sample was peripheral blood, obtained on day 0 of AZD1222 vaccination. The receptors come from an adult in good health.

The rearrangement joins TRBV29-1 to TRBJ2-1, with D perhaps TRBD2 (7 bases). Germline V lookup: CDR1 SQVTM, CDR2 ANQGSEA. Trimming left V 6 bases short and J 5 bases short, with 14 bases between. The CDR3 has 13 residues. The CDR3 bases are TGCAGCGTAGCCAGGGGAGGGGACAATGAGCAGTTCTTC. Protein product: CSVARGGDNEQFF.

V gene TRBV7-2 combines with J gene TRBJ1-2; D not resolved. Trimming pared 4 bases from V and 4 bases from J, leaving 7 bases between. The CDR3 has 12 residues. The germline V gene encodes CDR1 SGHTA and CDR2 FQGNSA. In DNA form, the CDR3 reads TGTGCCAGCAGCTCTTCGTTCTATGGCTACACCTTC. Translated, it gives CASSSSFYGYTF.

The chain uses TRBV27 and TRBJ2-7, with TRBD1 as a possible D gene (6 bases). The CDR3 runs to 14 residues. V dropped 8 bases and J dropped 3 bases, with 17 bases sitting between them. The germline V gene encodes CDR1 MNHEY and CDR2 SMNVEV (reference sequence). CDR3 coding DNA: TGTGCCAGCCGACCCGGACAGCGATTCTACGAGCAGTACTTC. As protein: CASRPGQRFYEQYF.

This clone occurred once. The chain links TRBV7-9 to TRBJ2-7; maybe TRBD2 (5 bases). Germline CDR1 is SEHNR and CDR2 is FQNEAQ (reference sequence). V was pared by 5 bases and J by 0 bases, with 11 bases between. CDR3 length equals 14 residues. Here the CDR3 DNA reads TGTGCCAGCAGCCCCGCGGGCCTCTCCTACGAGCAGTACTTC. It yields the protein CASSPAGLSYEQYF.

The J gene is TRBJ1-1, the V gene TRBV7-9; 8 bases are shared with TRBD1. J gave up 6 bases and V 2 bases, and 8 bases lay outside the gene matches. This CDR3 contains 15 residues. Germline V gene data show CDR1 as SEHNR and CDR2 as FQNEAQ (reference sequence). The CDR3 DNA reads TGTGCCAGCAGCTTATCGGACAGGGTAGACGCTGAAGCTTTCTTT. It is translated as CASSLSDRVDAEAFF.

This clone was seen only once. J is TRBJ2-5 and V is TRBV7-6; D is perhaps TRBD2 (6 bases). Trimming shortened V by 2 bases and J by 1 base, and 8 bases separated the two germline ends. Per the germline V gene, CDR1 is SGHVS and CDR2 is FNYEAQ. The CDR3 is made up of 14 amino acids. The CDR3 DNA sequence: TGTGCCAGCAGCTTATACGGGGGCCAAGAGACCCAGTACTTC. Translated, it gives CASSLYGGQETQYF.

This clone turned up a few times. CDR3 sequence (DNA): TGCAGCGTTGGAGCGGGGGAGGTGATAGATACGCAGTATTTT. Translated: CSVGAGEVIDTQYF. The J gene is TRBJ2-3, the V gene TRBV29-1, with 8 bases lining up with TRBD2. From germline, CDR1 is SQVTM and CDR2 ANQGSEA. This CDR3 has 14 residues. The V and J ends lost 4 bases and 5 bases, in that order; junction bases with no gene match: 8.

The chain recombines TRBV11-2 with TRBJ1-6, with TRBD1 matching over 9 bases. Germline trimming cut 5 bases from V and 7 bases from J; bases unmatched to any gene: 9. This CDR3 contains 16 residues. Germline CDR1 is SGHAT and CDR2 is FQNNGV. CDR3 in amino acids: CASSRSGTGLNSPLHF. The CDR3 nucleotides read TGTGCCAGCAGCCGATCCGGGACAGGGCTGAATTCACCCCTCCACTTT.

This rearrangement joins TRBV25-1 to TRBJ1-5; no firm D call. Trimming stripped 6 bases from V and 0 bases from J, with 6 bases between. This CDR3 spans 13 amino acids. Germline V gives CDR1 MGHDK, CDR2 SYGVNS. This CDR3 is CASSTDSNQPQHF. The CDR3 DNA reads TGTGCCAGCAGCACAGATAGCAATCAGCCCCAGCATTTT.

J is TRBJ2-7 and V is TRBV4-1; TRBD1 is a possible D gene (6 bases). CDR3 length equals 15 residues. Germline-derived CDR1 and CDR2 are MGHRA and YSYEKL. The V end was cut by 1 base, the J end by 2 bases, with 12 bases between. This CDR3 is CASSQGTVVTYEQYF. The DNA of the CDR3 is TGCGCCAGCAGCCAAGGGACAGTGGTAACCTACGAGCAGTACTTC.

This clone was picked up a small number of times. The V call is TRBV14, the J call TRBJ1-2; 12 nucleotides agree with TRBD1. The CDR3 loop spans 16 amino acids. The ends lost 1 base at V and 6 bases at J; junction bases unmatched: 6. Looked up from germline, CDR1 is SGHDN and CDR2 is FVKESK. As DNA, the CDR3 is TGTGCCAGCAGCCAAGGTGGGACAGGGGGCGGAAATGGCTACACCTTC. Its translation: CASSQGGTGGGNGYTF.

The chain carries TRBV20-1 and TRBJ2-7, with 7 bases aligning to TRBD2. V dropped 3 bases and J dropped 2; count of bases not matched to a gene: 7. Germline lookup yields CDR1 DFQATT and CDR2 SNEGSKA (reference sequence). There are 14 residues in the CDR3. CDR3 sequence: CSASPASGAYEQYF. CDR3 DNA sequence: TGCAGTGCTAGTCCGGCTAGCGGCGCCTACGAGCAGTACTTC.

This chain joins TRBV19 and TRBJ1-1; TRBD1 aligns across 8 bases. Per the germline V gene, CDR1 is LNHDA and CDR2 is SQIVND (reference sequence). This CDR3 has 13 amino acids. After removal of 5 bases from V and 4 bases from J, the junction contained 3 bases not matched to a gene. CDR3 nucleotides: TGTGCCAGTAGTGGACAGGGAGTCACTGAAGCTTTCTTT. This gives the protein CASSGQGVTEAFF.

The rearrangement joins TRBV4-2 to TRBJ1-5, with D unclear. CDR3 length: 14 amino acids. V dropped 1 base and J dropped 6 bases, with 10 bases sitting between them. Germline CDR1 is LGHNA and CDR2 is YNFKEQ. CDR3 protein: CASSQGRESQPQHF. The CDR3 DNA reads TGTGCCAGCAGCCAAGGGAGGGAGAGTCAGCCCCAGCATTTT.

The V call is TRBV7-2, the J call TRBJ2-1; 9 bases are a match to TRBD1. Germline trimming cut 0 bases from V and 3 bases from J; bases unmatched to any gene: 3. Germline V CDR1 and CDR2: SGHTA, FQGNSA. CDR3 length: 16 residues. CDR3 sequence: CASSLAWDRDYNEQFF. In nucleotides, the CDR3 is TGTGCCAGCAGCTTAGCCTGGGACAGGGACTACAATGAGCAGTTCTTC.

The rearrangement joins TRBV4-2 to TRBJ1-6, with TRBD1 as a possible D gene (6 bases). The CDR3 runs to 17 residues. Trimming shortened V by 0 bases and J by 10 bases, and 19 bases separated the two germline ends. Germline V lookup: CDR1 LGHNA, CDR2 YNFKEQ. Here the CDR3 reads CASSQDGAGRGESPLHF. In nucleotides, the CDR3 is TGTGCCAGCAGCCAAGATGGGGCGGGGAGGGGGGAATCACCCCTCCACTTT.

The chain joins TRBV2 to TRBJ1-6, with D possibly matching TRBD1 (6 bases). From germline, CDR1 is SNHLY and CDR2 FYNNEI. The CDR3 is made up of 16 amino acids. Trimming shortened V by 5 bases and J by 10 bases, and 21 bases separated the two germline ends. CDR3 nucleotide sequence: TGTGCCAGCAGTCCAATGTTGGGACATGTGGACTCACCCCTCCACTTT. It is translated as CASSPMLGHVDSPLHF.

This rearrangement joins TRBV6-5 to TRBJ1-2; D is undetermined. The length of the CDR3 is 15 residues. V lost 0 bases and J lost 2, with 10 bases in between. Per germline, CDR1 MNHEY and CDR2 SVGAGI. CDR3 nucleotide sequence: TGTGCCAGCAGTTACTCGAGTGTTGCGAACTATGGCTACACCTTC. Translation gives CASSYSSVANYGYTF.

The chain carries TRBV28 and TRBJ1-5, with D possibly TRBD1 on 6 matching bases. CDR3 size: 15 residues. With 6 bases removed from V and 1 base from J, the gap between germline ends came to 13 bases. Per the germline V gene, CDR1 is MDHEN and CDR2 is SYDVKM. Here the CDR3 DNA reads TGTGCCAGCAGCTTACAGGGTATAAGCAATCAGCCCCAGCATTTT. Translation: CASSLQGISNQPQHF.

The V gene is TRBV6-5, the J gene TRBJ2-7, with 8 bases aligning to TRBD1. CDR1 MNHEY and CDR2 SVGAGI come from the germline V gene. The V and J ends lost 5 bases and 13 bases, in that order; junction bases with no gene match: 10. The CDR3 extends over 12 amino acids. CDR3 protein: CASSPGQERPYF. Here the CDR3 DNA reads TGTGCCAGCAGTCCGGGACAGGAACGCCCCTACTTC.

This chain connects TRBV4-1 to TRBJ1-4; D perhaps matches TRBD1 (6 bases). The germline V gene has CDR1 MGHRA and CDR2 YSYEKL. This CDR3 comprises 16 residues. Trimming removed 2 bases from V and 0 bases from J, with 10 bases in between. The CDR3 loop is CASSQMTGSTNEKLFF. The CDR3 DNA reads as TGCGCCAGCAGCCAAATGACAGGCTCAACTAATGAAAAACTGTTTTTT.